The present T cell receptor beta chain was sequenced within a study of OX40 agonist ivuxolimab in advanced cancers. General study findings and limits: Doses of 0.1 to 3.0 mg/kg were accompanied by clonal expansion of CD4+ and CD8+ blood T cells by week 6.

Autoimmune disease history or systemic immunosuppression was exclusionary. The CDR3 extends over 13 amino acids. The germline gives CDR1 SEHNR, CDR2 FQNEAQ (reference sequence). V lost 2 bases, J lost 2 bases, and 7 bases lay in between. To note about this clone: What it recognizes is unknown.

The protocol was immunoSEQ multiplex PCR, while the TCRdb copy is restricted to in-frame clones and leaves out a portion. This table has roughly 45,000 clones, roughly 80% appearing once. This chain joins TRBV7-9 and TRBJ2-7; no firm D call. The receptor's source is an adult with an advanced solid tumor such as melanoma, head and neck, liver or kidney cancer. This material consisted of CD4+ or CD8+ T cells sorted from blood, taken in a trial of the OX40 agonist ivuxolimab. CDR3 sequence reads: CASSLTGPYEQYF. CDR3 DNA sequence: TGTGCCAGCAGCTTAACCGGGCCCTACGAGCAGTACTTC.